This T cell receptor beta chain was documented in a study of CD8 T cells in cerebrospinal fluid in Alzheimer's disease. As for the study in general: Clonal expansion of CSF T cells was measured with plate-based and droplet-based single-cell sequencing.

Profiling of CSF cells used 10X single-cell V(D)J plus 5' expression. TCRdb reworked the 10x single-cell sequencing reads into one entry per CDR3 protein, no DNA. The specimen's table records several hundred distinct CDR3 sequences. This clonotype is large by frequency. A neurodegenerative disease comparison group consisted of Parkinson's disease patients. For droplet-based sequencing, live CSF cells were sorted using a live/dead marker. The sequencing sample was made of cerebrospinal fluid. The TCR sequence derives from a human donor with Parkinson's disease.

The CDR3 loop is CAISEGRDPSYEQYF. The J gene is TRBJ2-7, the V gene TRBV10-3; TCRdb returns TRBD2, unconfirmable since there is no DNA. This CDR3 contains 15 residues. CDR1 and CDR2 (germline): ENHRY, SYGVKD.